What follows describes a single T cell receptor beta chain. The antigen is undetermined. This sample was included in a study of siplizumab effects on memory and regulatory T cells. The CDR3 is 15 residues long. Trimming stripped 0 bases from V and 5 bases from J, with 13 bases between. Germline CDR1 MDHEN, CDR2 SYDVKM. Profiled with immunoSEQ multiplex PCR; TCRdb holds only in-frame clones, not every one. Of about 56,000 clones listed, around 97% were seen once; the top ten hold 1.1%. Broader study findings: Only a minority of proliferating CD4+ or CD8+ clones had an assignable naive or memory phenotype, with roughly 80-97% lacking one.

The sequence derives from a human donor in good health. Input material: naive CD8+ T cells sorted from blood. J is TRBJ2-5 and V is TRBV28; the D gene is possibly TRBD2 (5 bases). In nucleotides, the CDR3 is TGTGCCAGCAGTTTATGGGCCGGGGAGCAGGAGACCCAGTACTTC. Translated: CASSLWAGEQETQYF.